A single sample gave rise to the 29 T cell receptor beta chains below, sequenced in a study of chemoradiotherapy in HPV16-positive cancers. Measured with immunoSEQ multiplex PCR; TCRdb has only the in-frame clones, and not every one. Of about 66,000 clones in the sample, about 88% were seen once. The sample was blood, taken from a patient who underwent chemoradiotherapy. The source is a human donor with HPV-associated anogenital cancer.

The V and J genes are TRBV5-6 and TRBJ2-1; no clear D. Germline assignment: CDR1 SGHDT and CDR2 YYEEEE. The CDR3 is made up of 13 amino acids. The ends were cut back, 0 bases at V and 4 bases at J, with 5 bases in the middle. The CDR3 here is CASSLGLYNEQFF. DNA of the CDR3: TGTGCCAGCAGCTTGGGTTTGTACAATGAGCAGTTCTTC. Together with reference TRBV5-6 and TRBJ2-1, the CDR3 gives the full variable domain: DAGVTQSPTHLIKTRGQQVTLRCSPKSGHDTVSWYQQALGQGPQFIFQYYEEEERQRGNFPDRFSGHQFPNYSSELNVNALLLGDSALYLCASSLGLYNEQFFGPGTRLTVL.

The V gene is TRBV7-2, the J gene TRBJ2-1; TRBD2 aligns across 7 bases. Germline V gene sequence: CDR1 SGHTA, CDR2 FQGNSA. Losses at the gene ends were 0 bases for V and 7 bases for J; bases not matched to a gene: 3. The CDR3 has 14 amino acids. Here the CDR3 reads CASSLAGGVNEQFF. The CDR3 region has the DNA TGTGCCAGCAGCTTAGCGGGAGGGGTGAATGAGCAGTTCTTC.

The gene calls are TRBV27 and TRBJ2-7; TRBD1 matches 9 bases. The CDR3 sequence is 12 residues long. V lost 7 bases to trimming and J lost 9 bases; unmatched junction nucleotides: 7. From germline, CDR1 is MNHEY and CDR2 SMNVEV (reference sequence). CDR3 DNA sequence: TGTGCCAGCACTGGGACAGGGAGTAGGCAGTACTTC. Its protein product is CASTGTGSRQYF.

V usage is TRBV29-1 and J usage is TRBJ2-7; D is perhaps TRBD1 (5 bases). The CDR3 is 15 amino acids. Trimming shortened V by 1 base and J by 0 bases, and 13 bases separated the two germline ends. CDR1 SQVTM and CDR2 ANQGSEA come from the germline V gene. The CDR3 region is CSVEASAGLSYEQYF. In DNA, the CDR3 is TGCAGCGTTGAAGCTTCCGCAGGGCTCTCCTACGAGCAGTACTTC.

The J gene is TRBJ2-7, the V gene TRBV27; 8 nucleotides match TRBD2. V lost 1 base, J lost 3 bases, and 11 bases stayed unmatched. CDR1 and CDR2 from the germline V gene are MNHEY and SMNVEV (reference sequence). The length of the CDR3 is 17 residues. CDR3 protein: CASSLYLVSGKDYEQYF. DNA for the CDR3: TGTGCCAGCAGTTTATACCTTGTTAGCGGGAAAGACTACGAGCAGTACTTC.

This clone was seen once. CDR3 residues: CASSEAPQGSDTEAFF. The CDR3, as DNA: TGTGCCAGCAGTGAAGCCCCCCAGGGGTCGGACACTGAAGCTTTCTTT. The chain uses TRBV2 and TRBJ1-1, with a possible D match to TRBD1 (6 bases). Germline V gives CDR1 SNHLY, CDR2 FYNNEI. The CDR3 is 16 residues long. The germline V and J ends were trimmed by 0 bases and 3 bases, with 14 bases remaining between them.

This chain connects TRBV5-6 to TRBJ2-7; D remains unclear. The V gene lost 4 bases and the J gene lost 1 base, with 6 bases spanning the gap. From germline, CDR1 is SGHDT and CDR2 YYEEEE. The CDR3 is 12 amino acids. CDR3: CASSQGSYEQYF. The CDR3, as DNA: TGTGCCAGCAGCCAAGGGTCCTACGAGCAGTACTTC.

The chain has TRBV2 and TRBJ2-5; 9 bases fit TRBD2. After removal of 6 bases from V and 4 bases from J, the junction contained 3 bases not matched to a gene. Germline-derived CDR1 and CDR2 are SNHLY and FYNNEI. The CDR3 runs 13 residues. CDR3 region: CASSLGLAETQYF. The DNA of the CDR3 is TGTGCCAGCAGCCTGGGACTAGCAGAGACCCAGTACTTC.

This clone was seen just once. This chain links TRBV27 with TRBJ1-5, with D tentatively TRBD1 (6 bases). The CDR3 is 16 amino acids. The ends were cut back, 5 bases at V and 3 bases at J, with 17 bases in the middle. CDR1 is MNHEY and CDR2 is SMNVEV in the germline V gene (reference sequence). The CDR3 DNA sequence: TGTGCCAGCAGTCCAGCCGGGACAACATACAATCAGCCCCAGCATTTT. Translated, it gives CASSPAGTTYNQPQHF.

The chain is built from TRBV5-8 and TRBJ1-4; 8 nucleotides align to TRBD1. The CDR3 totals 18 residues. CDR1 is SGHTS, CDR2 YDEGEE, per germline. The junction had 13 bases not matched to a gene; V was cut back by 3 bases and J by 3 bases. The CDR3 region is CASSSGAGGMLSNEKLFF. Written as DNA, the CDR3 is TGTGCCAGCAGCTCCGGGGCAGGGGGCATGCTGTCTAATGAAAAACTGTTTTTT.

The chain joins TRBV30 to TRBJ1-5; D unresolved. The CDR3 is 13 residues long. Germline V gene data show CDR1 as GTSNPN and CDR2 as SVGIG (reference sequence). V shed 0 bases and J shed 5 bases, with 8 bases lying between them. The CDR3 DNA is TGTGCCTGGAGTGTGGGTCGGGATCAGCCCCAGCATTTT. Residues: CAWSVGRDQPQHF.

The CDR3 protein is CASSLGQGTYGYTF. In DNA form, the CDR3 reads TGTGCCAGCAGTCTAGGACAGGGGACCTATGGCTACACCTTC. The genes are TRBV6-5 and TRBJ1-2, with 9 bases lining up with TRBD1. Germline V gene lookup returns CDR1 MNHEY and CDR2 SVGAGI. This CDR3 spans 14 amino acids. J gave up 4 bases and V 5 bases, and 5 bases lay outside the gene matches.

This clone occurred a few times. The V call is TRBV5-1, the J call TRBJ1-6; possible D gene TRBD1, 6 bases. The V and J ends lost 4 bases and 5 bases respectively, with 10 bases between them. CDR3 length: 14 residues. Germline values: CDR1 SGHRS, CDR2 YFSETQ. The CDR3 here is CASSPGHNNSPLHF. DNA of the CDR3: TGCGCCAGCAGCCCGGGACACAATAATTCACCCCTCCACTTT.

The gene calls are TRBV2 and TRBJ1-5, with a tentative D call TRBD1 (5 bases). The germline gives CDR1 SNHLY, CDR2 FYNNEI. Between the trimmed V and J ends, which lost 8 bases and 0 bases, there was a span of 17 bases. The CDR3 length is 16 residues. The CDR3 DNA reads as TGTGCCAGCCACTCATCAGGGCGGAATAGCAATCAGCCCCAGCATTTT. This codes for CASHSSGRNSNQPQHF.

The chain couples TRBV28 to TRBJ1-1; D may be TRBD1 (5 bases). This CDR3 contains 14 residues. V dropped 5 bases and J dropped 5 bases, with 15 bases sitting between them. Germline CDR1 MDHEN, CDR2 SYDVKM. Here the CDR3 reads CASSPQDRRTEAFF. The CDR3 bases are TGTGCCAGCAGTCCACAGGATCGGCGGACTGAAGCTTTCTTT.

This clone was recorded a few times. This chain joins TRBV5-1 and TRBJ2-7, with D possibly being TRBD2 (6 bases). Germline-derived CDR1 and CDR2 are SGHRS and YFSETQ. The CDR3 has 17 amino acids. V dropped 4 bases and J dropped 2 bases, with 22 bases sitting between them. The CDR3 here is CASSLAPGAGLAYEQYF. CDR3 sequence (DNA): TGCGCCAGCAGCCTAGCCCCAGGCGCGGGGCTAGCCTACGAGCAGTACTTC.

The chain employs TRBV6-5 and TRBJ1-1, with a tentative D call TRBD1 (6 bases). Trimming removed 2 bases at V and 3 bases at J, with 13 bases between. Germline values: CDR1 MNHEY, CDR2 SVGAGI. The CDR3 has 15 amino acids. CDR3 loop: CASSYEPQGYTEAFF. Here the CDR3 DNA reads TGTGCCAGCAGTTACGAGCCACAGGGATACACTGAAGCTTTCTTT.

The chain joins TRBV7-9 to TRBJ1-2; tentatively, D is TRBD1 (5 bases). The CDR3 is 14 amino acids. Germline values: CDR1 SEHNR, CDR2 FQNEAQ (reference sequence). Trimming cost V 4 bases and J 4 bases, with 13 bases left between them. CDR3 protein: CASSSRDRPYGYTF. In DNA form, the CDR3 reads TGTGCCAGCAGCTCAAGGGACCGTCCCTATGGCTACACCTTC.

CDR3 in amino acids: CASSSRGWSYEQYF. In nucleotides, the CDR3 is TGTGCCAGCAGTTCCAGGGGGTGGTCCTACGAGCAGTACTTC. This chain uses TRBV6-5 with TRBJ2-7, with 7 positions matching TRBD1. V gave up 4 bases and J gave up 1 base; unmatched junction bases: 4. Germline V lookup: CDR1 MNHEY, CDR2 SVGAGI. The CDR3 runs to 14 residues.

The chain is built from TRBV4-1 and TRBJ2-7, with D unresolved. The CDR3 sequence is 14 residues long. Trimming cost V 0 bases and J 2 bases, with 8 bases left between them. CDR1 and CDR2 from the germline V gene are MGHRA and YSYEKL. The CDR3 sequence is CASSQEAQTYEQYF. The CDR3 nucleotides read TGCGCCAGCAGCCAAGAAGCACAGACCTACGAGCAGTACTTC.

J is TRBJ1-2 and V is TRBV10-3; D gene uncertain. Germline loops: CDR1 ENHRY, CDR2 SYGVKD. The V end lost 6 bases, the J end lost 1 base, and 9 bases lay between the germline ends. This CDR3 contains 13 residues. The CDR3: CAISGTLNYGYTF. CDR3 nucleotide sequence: TGTGCCATCAGCGGCACACTTAACTATGGCTACACCTTC.

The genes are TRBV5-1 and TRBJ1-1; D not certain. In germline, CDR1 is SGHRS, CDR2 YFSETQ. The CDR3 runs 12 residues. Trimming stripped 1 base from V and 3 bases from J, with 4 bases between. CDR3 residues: CASSLMDTEAFF. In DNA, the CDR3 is TGCGCCAGCAGCTTGATGGACACTGAAGCTTTCTTT.

This CDR3 reads CATSRRTGDQETQYF. CDR3 DNA sequence: TGTGCCACCAGCAGGCGGACGGGAGACCAAGAGACCCAGTACTTC. The genes are TRBV15 and TRBJ2-5, with D possibly matching TRBD2 (6 bases). V was trimmed by 3 bases and J by 0 bases, leaving 11 bases between them. From germline, CDR1 is LNHNV and CDR2 YYDKDF (reference sequence). CDR3 length equals 15 residues.

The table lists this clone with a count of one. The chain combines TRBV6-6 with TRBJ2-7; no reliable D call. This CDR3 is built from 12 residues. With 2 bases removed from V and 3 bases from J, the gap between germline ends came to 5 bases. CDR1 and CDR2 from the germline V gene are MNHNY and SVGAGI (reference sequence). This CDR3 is CASSYRDYEQYF. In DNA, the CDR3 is TGTGCCAGCAGTTACAGGGACTACGAGCAGTACTTC.

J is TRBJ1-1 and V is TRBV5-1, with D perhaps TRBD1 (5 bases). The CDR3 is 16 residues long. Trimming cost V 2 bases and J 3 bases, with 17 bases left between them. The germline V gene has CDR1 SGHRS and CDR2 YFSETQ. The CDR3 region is CASSLSGGGYHTEAFF. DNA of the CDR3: TGCGCCAGCAGCTTATCTGGTGGGGGATACCACACTGAAGCTTTCTTT.

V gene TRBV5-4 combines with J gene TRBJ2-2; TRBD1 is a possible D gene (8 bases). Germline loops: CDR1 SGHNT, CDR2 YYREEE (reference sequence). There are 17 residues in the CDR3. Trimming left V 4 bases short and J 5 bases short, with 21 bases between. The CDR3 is CASSPHRGGLGTGELFF. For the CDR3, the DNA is TGTGCCAGCAGCCCACACAGGGGGGGCCTGGGAACCGGGGAGCTGTTTTTT.

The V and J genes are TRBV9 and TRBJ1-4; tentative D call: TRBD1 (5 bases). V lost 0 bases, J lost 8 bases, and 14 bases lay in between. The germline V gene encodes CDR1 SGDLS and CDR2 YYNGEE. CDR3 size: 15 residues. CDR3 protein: CASSVDGREGEKLFF. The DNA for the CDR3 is TGTGCCAGCAGCGTAGACGGCAGGGAAGGCGAAAAACTGTTTTTT.

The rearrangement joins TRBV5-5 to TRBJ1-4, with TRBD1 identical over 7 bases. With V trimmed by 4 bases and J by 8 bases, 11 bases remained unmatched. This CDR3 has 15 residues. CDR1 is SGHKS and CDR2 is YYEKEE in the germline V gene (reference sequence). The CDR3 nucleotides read TGTGCCAGCAGCATGGGACAGTCCGCGAGGGAAAAACTGTTTTTT. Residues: CASSMGQSAREKLFF.

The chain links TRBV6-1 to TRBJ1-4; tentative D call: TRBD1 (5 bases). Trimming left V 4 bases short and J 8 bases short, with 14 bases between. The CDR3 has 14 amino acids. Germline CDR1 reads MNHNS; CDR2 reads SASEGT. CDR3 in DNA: TGTGCCAGCAGTGTCCACGACCGGGGGGAAAAACTGTTTTTT. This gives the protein CASSVHDRGEKLFF.